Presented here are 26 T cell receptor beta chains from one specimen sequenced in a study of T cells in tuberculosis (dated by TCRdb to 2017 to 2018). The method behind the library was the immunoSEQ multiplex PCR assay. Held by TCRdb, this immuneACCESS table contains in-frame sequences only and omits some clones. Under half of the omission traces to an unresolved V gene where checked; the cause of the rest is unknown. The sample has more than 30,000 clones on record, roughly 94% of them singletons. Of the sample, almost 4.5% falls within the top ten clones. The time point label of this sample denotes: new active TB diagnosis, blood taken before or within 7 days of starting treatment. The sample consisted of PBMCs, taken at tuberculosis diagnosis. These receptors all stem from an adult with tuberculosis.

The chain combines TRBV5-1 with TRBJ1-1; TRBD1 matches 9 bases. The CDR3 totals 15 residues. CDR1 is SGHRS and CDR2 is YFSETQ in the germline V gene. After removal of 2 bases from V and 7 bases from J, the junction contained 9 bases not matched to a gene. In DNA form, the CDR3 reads TGCGCCAGCAGCTTTGAGGGACAGGGCTTCCATGAAGCTTTCTTT. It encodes CASSFEGQGFHEAFF.

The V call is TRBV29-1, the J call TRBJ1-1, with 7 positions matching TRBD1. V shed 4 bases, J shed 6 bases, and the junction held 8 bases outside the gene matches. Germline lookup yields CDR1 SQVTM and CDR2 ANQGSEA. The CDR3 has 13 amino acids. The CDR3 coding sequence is TGCAGCGTTGTCAACAGGGGTAGCTCTGAAGCTTTCTTT. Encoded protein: CSVVNRGSSEAFF.

CDR3 in amino acids: CAISESPVGGETQYF. CDR3 in DNA: TGTGCCATCAGTGAGTCGCCGGTTGGGGGCGAGACCCAGTACTTC. The V call is TRBV10-3, the J call TRBJ2-5, with D tentatively TRBD1 (6 bases). The CDR3 sequence is 15 residues long. The germline CDR1 and CDR2 sequences are ENHRY and SYGVKD. The ends were cut back, 0 bases at V and 5 bases at J, with 13 bases in the middle.

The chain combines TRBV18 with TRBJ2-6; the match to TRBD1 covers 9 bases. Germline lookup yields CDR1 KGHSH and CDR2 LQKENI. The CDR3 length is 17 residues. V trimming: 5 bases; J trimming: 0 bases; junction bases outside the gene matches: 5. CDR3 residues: CASSSGQGSSGANVLTF. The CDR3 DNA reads TGTGCCAGCTCATCGGGACAGGGAAGCTCTGGGGCCAACGTCCTGACTTTC.

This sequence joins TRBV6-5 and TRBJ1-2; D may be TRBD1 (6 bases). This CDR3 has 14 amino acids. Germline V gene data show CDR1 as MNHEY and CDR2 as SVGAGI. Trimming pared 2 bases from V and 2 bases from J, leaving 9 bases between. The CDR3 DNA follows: TGTGCCAGCAGTTACCGAGGACAGAACTATGGCTACACCTTC. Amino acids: CASSYRGQNYGYTF.

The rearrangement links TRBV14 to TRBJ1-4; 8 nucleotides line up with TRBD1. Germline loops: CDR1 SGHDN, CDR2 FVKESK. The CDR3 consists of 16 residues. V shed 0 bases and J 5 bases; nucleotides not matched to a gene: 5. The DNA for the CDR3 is TGTGCCAGCAGCCAAGAAATAGGGACAGGAAATGAAAAACTGTTTTTT. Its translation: CASSQEIGTGNEKLFF.

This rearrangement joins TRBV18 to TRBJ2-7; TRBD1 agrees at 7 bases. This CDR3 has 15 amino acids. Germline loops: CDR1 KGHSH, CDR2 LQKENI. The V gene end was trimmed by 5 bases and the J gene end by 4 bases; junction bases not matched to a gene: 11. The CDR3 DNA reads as TGTGCCAGCTCATCGCACAGGGGTGGTTCTTACGAGCAGTACTTC. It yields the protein CASSSHRGGSYEQYF.

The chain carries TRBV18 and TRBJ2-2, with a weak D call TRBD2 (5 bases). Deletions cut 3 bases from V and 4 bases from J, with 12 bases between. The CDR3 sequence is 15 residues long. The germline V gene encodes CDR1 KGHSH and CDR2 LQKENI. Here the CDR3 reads CASSPYSGSTGELFF. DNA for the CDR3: TGTGCCAGCTCACCGTATTCGGGATCCACCGGGGAGCTGTTTTTT.

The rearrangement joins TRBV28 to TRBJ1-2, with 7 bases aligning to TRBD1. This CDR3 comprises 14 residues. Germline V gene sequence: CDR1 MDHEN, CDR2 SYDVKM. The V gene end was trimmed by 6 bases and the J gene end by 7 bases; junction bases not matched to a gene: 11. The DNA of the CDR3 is TGTGCCAGCAGATTCATGACAGGGTTGAGTGGCTACACCTTC. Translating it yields CASRFMTGLSGYTF.

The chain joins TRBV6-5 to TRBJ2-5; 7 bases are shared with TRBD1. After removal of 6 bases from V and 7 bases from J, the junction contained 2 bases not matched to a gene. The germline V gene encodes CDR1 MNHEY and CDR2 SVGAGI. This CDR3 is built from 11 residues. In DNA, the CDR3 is TGTGCCAGCAGACAGGGGCTGACCCAGTACTTC. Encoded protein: CASRQGLTQYF.

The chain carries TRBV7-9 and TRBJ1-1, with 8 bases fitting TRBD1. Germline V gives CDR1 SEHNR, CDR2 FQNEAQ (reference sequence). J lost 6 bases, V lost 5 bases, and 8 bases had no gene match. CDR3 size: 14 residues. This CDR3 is CASSPTGVGPEAFF. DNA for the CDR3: TGTGCCAGCAGCCCGACAGGGGTCGGGCCTGAAGCTTTCTTT. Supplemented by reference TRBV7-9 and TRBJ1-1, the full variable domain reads DTGVSQNPRHKITKRGQNVTFRCDPISEHNRLYWYRQTLGQGPEFLTYFQNEAQLEKSRLLSDRFSAERPKGSFSTLEIQRTEQGDSAMYLCASSPTGVGPEAFFGQGTRLTVV.

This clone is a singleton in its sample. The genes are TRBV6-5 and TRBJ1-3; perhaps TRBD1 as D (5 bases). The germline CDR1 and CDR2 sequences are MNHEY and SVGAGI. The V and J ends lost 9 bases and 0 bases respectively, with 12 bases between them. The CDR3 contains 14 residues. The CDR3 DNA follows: TGTGCCAGTAGAAGGGACTACTCTGGAAACACCATATATTTT. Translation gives CASRRDYSGNTIYF.

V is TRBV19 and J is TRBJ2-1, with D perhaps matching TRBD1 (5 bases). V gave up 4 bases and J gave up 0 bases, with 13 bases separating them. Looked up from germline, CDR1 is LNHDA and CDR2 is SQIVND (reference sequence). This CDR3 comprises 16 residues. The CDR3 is CASSKQVQLSYNEQFF. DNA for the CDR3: TGTGCCAGTAGTAAACAGGTTCAACTCTCCTACAATGAGCAGTTCTTC. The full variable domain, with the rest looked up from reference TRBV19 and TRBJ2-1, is DGGITQSPKYLFRKEGQNVTLSCEQNLNHDAMYWYRQDPGQGLRLIYYSQIVNDFQKGDIAEGYSVSREKKESFPLTVTSAQKNPTAFYLCASSKQVQLSYNEQFFGPGTRLTVL.

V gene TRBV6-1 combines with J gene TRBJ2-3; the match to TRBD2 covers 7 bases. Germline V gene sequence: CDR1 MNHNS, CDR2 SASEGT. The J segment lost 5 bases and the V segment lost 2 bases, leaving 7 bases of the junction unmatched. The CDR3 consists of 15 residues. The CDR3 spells CASSERAGRGDTQYF. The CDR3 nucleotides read TGTGCCAGCAGTGAAAGAGCGGGGCGGGGAGATACGCAGTATTTT.

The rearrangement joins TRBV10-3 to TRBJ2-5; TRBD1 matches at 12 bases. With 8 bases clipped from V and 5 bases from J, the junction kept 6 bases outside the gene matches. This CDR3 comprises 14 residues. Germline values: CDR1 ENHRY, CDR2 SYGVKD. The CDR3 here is CAIGTGGAKETQYF. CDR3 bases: TGTGCCATCGGGACAGGGGGCGCAAAGGAGACCCAGTACTTC.

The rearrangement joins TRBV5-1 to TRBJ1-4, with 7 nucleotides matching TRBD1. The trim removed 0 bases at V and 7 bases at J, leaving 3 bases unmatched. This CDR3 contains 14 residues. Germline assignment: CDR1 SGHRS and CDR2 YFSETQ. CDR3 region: CASSLGQGGEKLFF. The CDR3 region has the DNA TGCGCCAGCAGCTTGGGACAGGGTGGTGAAAAACTGTTTTTT.

The CDR3 DNA reads as TGTGCCAGCACCCCTAGCGAGAAAAACATTCAGTACTTC. This encodes CASTPSEKNIQYF. The V and J genes are TRBV28 and TRBJ2-4; D might be TRBD2 (6 bases). There are 13 residues in the CDR3. Germline V gene lookup returns CDR1 MDHEN and CDR2 SYDVKM. Between the trimmed V and J ends, which lost 7 bases and 4 bases, there was a span of 11 bases.

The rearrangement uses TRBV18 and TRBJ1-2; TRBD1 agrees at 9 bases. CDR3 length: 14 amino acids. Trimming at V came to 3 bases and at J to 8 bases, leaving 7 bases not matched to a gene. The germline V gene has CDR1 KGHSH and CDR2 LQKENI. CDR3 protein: CASSPGQGSAGYTF. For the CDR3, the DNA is TGTGCCAGCTCACCGGGACAGGGATCCGCCGGCTACACCTTC.

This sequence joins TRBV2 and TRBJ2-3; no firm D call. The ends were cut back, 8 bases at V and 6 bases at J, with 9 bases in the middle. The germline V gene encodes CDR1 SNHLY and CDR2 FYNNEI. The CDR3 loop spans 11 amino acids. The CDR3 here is CASLFADTQYF. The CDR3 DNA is TGTGCCAGCCTCTTTGCGGATACGCAGTATTTT.

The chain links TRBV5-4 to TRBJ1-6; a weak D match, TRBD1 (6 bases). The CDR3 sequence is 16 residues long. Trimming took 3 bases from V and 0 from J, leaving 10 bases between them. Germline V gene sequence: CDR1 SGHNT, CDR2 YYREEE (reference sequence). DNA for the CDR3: TGTGCCAGCAGCTCCGACAGGAGCTCCTATAATTCACCCCTCCACTTT. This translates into CASSSDRSSYNSPLHF. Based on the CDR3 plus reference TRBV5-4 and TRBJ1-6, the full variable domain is ETGVTQSPTHLIKTRGQQVTLRCSSQSGHNTVSWYQQALGQGPQFIFQYYREEENGRGNFPPRFSGLQFPNYSSELNVNALELDDSALYLCASSSDRSSYNSPLHFGNGTRLTVT.

CDR3 DNA sequence: TGTGCCAGCAGCCTCAGGGAGGGAGAAAAACTGTTTTTT. This translates into CASSLREGEKLFF. The chain joins TRBV2 to TRBJ1-4; D possibly corresponds to TRBD1 (5 bases). There are 13 residues in the CDR3. V was clipped by 6 bases and J by 8 bases, with 13 bases between them. CDR1 and CDR2 from the germline V gene are SNHLY and FYNNEI.

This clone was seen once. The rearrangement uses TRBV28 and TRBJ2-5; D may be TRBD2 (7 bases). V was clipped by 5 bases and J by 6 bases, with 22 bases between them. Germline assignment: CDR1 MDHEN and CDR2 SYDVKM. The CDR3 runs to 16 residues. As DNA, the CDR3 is TGTGCCAGCAGTAACCGTCTAAGGGGGGGAGGGAAGACCCAGTACTTC. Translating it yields CASSNRLRGGGKTQYF.

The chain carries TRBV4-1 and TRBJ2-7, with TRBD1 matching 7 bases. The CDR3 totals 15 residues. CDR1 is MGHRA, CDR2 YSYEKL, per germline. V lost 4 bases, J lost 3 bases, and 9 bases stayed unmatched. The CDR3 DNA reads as TGCGCCAGCAGCCCAACACCGGGACAGCTCTACGAGCAGTACTTC. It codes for CASSPTPGQLYEQYF.

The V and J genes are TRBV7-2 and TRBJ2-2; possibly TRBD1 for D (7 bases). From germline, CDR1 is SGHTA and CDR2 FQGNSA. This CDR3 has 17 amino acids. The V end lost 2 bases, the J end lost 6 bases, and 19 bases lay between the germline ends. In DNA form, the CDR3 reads TGTGCCAGCAGCTTAAGATTGACAGGGACTTTTTCCGGGGAGCTGTTTTTT. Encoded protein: CASSLRLTGTFSGELFF.

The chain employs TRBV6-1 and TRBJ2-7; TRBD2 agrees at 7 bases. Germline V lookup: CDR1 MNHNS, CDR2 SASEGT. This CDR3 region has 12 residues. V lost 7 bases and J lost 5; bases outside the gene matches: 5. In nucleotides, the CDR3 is TGTGCCAGCACTCCGGGGGGACACGAGCAGTACTTC. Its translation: CASTPGGHEQYF.

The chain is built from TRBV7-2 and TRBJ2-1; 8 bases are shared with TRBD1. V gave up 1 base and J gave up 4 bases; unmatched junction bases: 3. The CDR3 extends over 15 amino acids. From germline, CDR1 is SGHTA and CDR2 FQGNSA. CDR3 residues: CASSLDRGEYNEQFF. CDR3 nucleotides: TGTGCCAGCAGCTTAGACAGGGGGGAGTACAATGAGCAGTTCTTC.